These T cell receptor beta chains were read from a single sample in a study of shared clonotypes between healthy human individuals. Sequenced by immunoSEQ multiplex PCR; TCRdb stores in-frame clones only, minus some. This table has a few hundred thousand clones, about 80% appearing once. The specimen sequenced was PBMCs. These receptor sequences come from a woman aged 40-49 years in good health. Some clones in this sample may be carry-over from other donors' samples. CDR3s include the opening cysteine and the closing phenylalanine or tryptophan. Fields, in order: V gene, D gene, CDR3 protein. The D gene is left open where the match is weak.

TRBV7-2 | - | CASTFAYGYTF
TRBV7-3 | - | CASSLSRDRTDTQYF
TRBV18 | - | CASSPVADTYSGNTIYF
TRBV9 | - | CASSVALSGVSTDTQYF
TRBV10-3 | - | CAISGSTDTQYF
TRBV7-2 | TRBD2 | CASSSSAGVGGYNEQFF
TRBV11-2 | - | CASSLRGGLYNEQFF
TRBV28 | TRBD2 | CASSLLTPSGRAYYNEQFF
TRBV11-2 | - | CASSLSGYGYTF
TRBV13 | - | CASSAQLSPPGELFF
TRBV6-4 | - | CASSPAPDSANEQFF
TRBV7-9 | TRBD2 | CASSLGSSGSYEQYF
TRBV7-3 | - | CASSLGVGGVADTQYF
TRBV7-2 | TRBD2 | CASSTHRPGLAGTYEQYF
TRBV4-1 | - | CASSQEGGTNTGELFF
TRBV6-5 | TRBD1 | CASSTGTVNENEQFF
TRBV19 | - | CASTPGRGTTNTGELFF
TRBV7-9 | - | CASTLFATDTQYF
TRBV7-9 | - | CASVDRAYEQYF
TRBV7-2 | TRBD2 | CASSPIAGGPYNEQFF
TRBV18 | - | CASSPGGGEKLFF
TRBV11-2 | TRBD1 | CASSLMAGQGAYEQYF
TRBV30 | - | CAWSREHNEQFF
TRBV18 | - | CASSPETGRAEQYF
TRBV5-6 | - | CASSSQGEGETQYF
TRBV10-2 | TRBD1 | CASSGWGEWDRKNIQYF
TRBV9 | TRBD2 | CASSVAWCIRGEQYF
TRBV7-9 | - | CAIDGEDSSYNSPLHF
TRBV9 | - | CASSVDGGSMNTEAFF
TRBV4-3 | TRBD2 | CASSATSGRAGELFF
TRBV29-1 | - | CSVGVGMTEAFF
TRBV7-9 | - | CACHRDSLSTGELFF
TRBV4-3 | TRBD1 | CASSQDLNRGLGWDTQYF
TRBV5-5 | - | CASSFQGTSYEQYF
TRBV28 | - | CASSPPGRETQYF
TRBV2 | - | CASSDIGQDYEQYF
TRBV7-6 | TRBD1 | CASSRDRGPSNQPQHF
TRBV29-1 | - | CSGKGLQETQYF
TRBV6-5 | - | CASSYEGSLTGELFF